A selection of T cell receptor beta chains follows, all from one sample in a study of blood T cell repertoires in COVID-19. TCRdb keeps only in-frame clones here, not all; method: immunoSEQ multiplex PCR. Of some 310,000 clones in the sample, about nine tenths are singletons; the top ten hold less than 3%. The specimen sequenced was peripheral blood. The receptors stem from a woman younger than 45 with COVID-19, enrolled during active disease. CDR3s include the opening cysteine and the closing phenylalanine or tryptophan. The D gene is left open where the match is weak.

.	TRBJ2-3	TRBV12-3/TRBV12-4	TGTGCCAGCAGTTTAGATCAAACAGATACGCAGTATTTT	CASSLDQTDTQYF
.	TRBJ2-7	TRBV5-6	TGTGCCAGCAGCTTGGGAGCCCTACCAGGGGAGCAGTACTTC	CASSLGALPGEQYF
.	TRBJ1-6	TRBV6-6	TGTGCCAGCAGTTACTCAGGGGCTGATTCACCCCTCCACTTT	CASSYSGADSPLHF
.	TRBJ1-3	TRBV5-5	TGTGCCAGCAGCTCGGGACACACTGGAAACACCATATATTTT	CASSSGHTGNTIYF
.	TRBJ1-6	TRBV6-1	TGTGCCAGCAGTGAAGGTGGGACACAAAATTCACCCCTCCACTTT	CASSEGGTQNSPLHF
.	TRBJ1-4	TRBV12-3/TRBV12-4	TGTGCCAGCACCGACCGGAGGGAAAAACTGTTTTTT	CASTDRREKLFF
TRBD2	TRBJ2-1	TRBV29-1	TGCAGCGTACTCCGACAGATACAGCGGGAGGGCCCCTACAATGAGCAGTTCTTC	CSVLRQIQREGPYNEQFF
.	TRBJ1-6	TRBV30	TGTGCCTGGAGTTCTGGGATCGGGGGCTATAATTCACCCCTCCACTTT	CAWSSGIGGYNSPLHF
.	TRBJ2-3	TRBV19	TGTGCCAGTAGTTGGGGAGGACACTTACCAGATACGCAGTATTTT	CASSWGGHLPDTQYF
.	TRBJ1-6	TRBV5-8	TGTGCCAGCAGTCAAAGACTCACGGGAGTTAATTCACCCCTCCACTTT	CASSQRLTGVNSPLHF
.	TRBJ1-4	TRBV18	TGTGCCAGCTCACCACGCGAAGGGGTTGGCGAAAAACTGTTTTTT	CASSPREGVGEKLFF